The clone carrying this TCR beta chain was detected a few times. Time point denoted: peripheral blood 6 weeks after treatment start. This record belongs to a study of PD-L1 blockade in urothelial cancer. In the study overall: Patients went on atezolizumab around 2014, receiving 1,200 mg intravenously every 3 weeks.

The table came from immunoSEQ multiplex PCR; TCRdb's copy has only in-frame clones and leaves some out. The sample holds nearly 50,000 clones; around 85% are singletons and the top ten take 1.5% to 2%. Trimming took off 7 bases at V and 5 bases at J, with 18 bases between the two ends. The germline V gene encodes CDR1 SGDLS and CDR2 YYNGEE. CDR3 length equals 14 residues. The source of this sequence is a man between 50 and 59 years old with urothelial cancer. The source material was PBMCs, sampled around atezolizumab (anti-PD-L1) treatment. The chain combines TRBV9 with TRBJ2-5; D is perhaps TRBD2 (7 bases). CDR3: CASAKTQGGETQYF. The DNA of the CDR3 is TGTGCCAGCGCCAAAACACAGGGAGGGGAGACCCAGTACTTC.